This T cell receptor beta chain was captured in a study of response to subunit inactivated influenza vaccine. TCRdb reanalysed the RT-PCR reads using MiXCR and keeps one entry per CDR3 protein. The sample includes 300,000 to 350,000 distinct CDR3 sequences, roughly 22% of them seen just once. As concerns this clonotype: The antigen is undetermined.

Germline assignment: CDR1 LNHNV and CDR2 YYDKDF (reference sequence). Unmatched junction bases numbered 8, after V lost 0 bases and J lost 6 bases. This CDR3 has 17 amino acids. Regarding the study as a whole: Authors proposed each seasonal influenza vaccination draws in few new T cells.

Sequenced material: PBMCs from blood, taken less than 22 months after vaccination. The gene calls are TRBV15 and TRBJ2-2; 9 bases align to TRBD1. The TCR was taken from a man aged 45 to 70 who received an inactivated influenza vaccine. The CDR3 spells CATSRDYRDRAAGELFF. The CDR3 region has the DNA TGTGCCACCAGCAGAGATTACAGGGACAGGGCGGCCGGGGAGCTGTTTTTT.